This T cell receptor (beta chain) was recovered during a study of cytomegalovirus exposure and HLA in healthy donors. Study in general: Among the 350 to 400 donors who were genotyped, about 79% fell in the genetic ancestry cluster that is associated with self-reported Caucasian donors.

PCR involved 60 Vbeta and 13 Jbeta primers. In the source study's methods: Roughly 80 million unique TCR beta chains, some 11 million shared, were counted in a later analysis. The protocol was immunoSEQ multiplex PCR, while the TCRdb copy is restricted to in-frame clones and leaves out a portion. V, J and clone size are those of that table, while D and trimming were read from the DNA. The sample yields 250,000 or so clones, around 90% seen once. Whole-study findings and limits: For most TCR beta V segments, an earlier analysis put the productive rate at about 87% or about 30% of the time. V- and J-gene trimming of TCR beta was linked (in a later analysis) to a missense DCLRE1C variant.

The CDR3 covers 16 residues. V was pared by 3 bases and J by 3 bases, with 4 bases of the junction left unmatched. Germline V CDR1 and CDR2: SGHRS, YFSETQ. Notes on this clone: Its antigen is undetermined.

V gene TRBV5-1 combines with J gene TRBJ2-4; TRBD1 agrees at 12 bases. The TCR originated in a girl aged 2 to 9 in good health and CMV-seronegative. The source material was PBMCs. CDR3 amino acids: CASSWDRGLGKNIQYF. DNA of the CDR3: TGCGCCAGCAGCTGGGACAGGGGGCTCGGCAAAAACATTCAGTACTTC.